This T cell receptor (beta chain) was recovered during a study of blood T cell repertoires in COVID-19. Study overall: The origin of the acute and convalescent COVID-19 samples was the United States, Italy and Spain. T cells, B-cell-depleted T cells, or PBMCs provided the cDNA or gDNA that served as material.

Original methodology: Estimates of nucleated cell counts were drawn from the amplification of reference gene primers. The method was immunoSEQ multiplex PCR; TCRdb's version includes in-frame clones alone and lacks a portion of them. The V and J calls and the clone size are those of that table, but D and trimming were determined from the DNA. The data contain about 80,000 clones, around 91% of them singletons. This TCR was sampled from a woman aged 50 to 65 in a cohort sampled during active COVID-19. Input material: peripheral blood.

This CDR3 is CASSSGEGEQFF. The CDR3 nucleotides read TGTGCCAGCAGCTCGGGAGAGGGTGAGCAGTTCTTC. This chain uses TRBV5-4 with TRBJ2-1, with D perhaps TRBD2 (6 bases). The V gene's germline CDR1 is SGHNT and CDR2 YYREEE (reference sequence). The V end was cut by 3 bases, the J end by 9 bases, with 10 bases between. This CDR3 is 12 amino acids long.